These 32 T cell receptor beta chains share one sample of origin, sequenced in a study of human T cells and chemical hapten exposure. Time point meaning: pre-sensitization, week 0. The treatment here: therapeutic diphenylcyclopropenone sensitization with weekly scalp DPC. Each CDR3 protein is one row after TCRdb ran MiXCR on the RACE reads. The data hold under 110,000 distinct CDR3 sequences, with roughly an eighth observed a single time. The sequenced sample was whole blood, obtained in connection with sensitization to the hapten diphenylcyclopropenone (DPC). The receptors originated from a woman aged 50 to 60 with alopecia areata. Some clones in this sample may be carry-over from other donors' samples.

The chain recombines TRBV4-3 with TRBJ2-1; 7 positions match TRBD2. In germline, CDR1 is LGHNA, CDR2 YSLEER. Germline trimming cut 0 bases from V and 6 bases from J; bases unmatched to any gene: 8. CDR3 length: 16 residues. CDR3 residues: CASSQEGRGRLNEQFF. DNA for the CDR3: TGCGCCAGCAGCCAAGAGGGGAGGGGTAGGCTCAATGAGCAGTTCTTC.

Only a few counts were recorded for this clonotype. DNA of the CDR3: TGTGCCAGCAGCCCACTCGTGGGTAGCAGCATCGAGCAGTACTTC. As protein: CASSPLVGSSIEQYF. The chain links TRBV7-9 to TRBJ2-7; D not certain. The ends were cut back, 5 bases at V and 6 bases at J, with 20 bases in the middle. Germline CDR1 reads SEHNR; CDR2 reads FQNEAQ (reference sequence). The CDR3 totals 15 residues.

The chain joins TRBV7-8 to TRBJ1-5, with 7 bases lining up with TRBD1. V was pared by 1 base and J by 4 bases, with 10 bases of the junction left unmatched. The CDR3 runs to 17 residues. Germline values: CDR1 SGHVS, CDR2 FQNEAQ. The CDR3 nucleotides read TGTGCCAGCAGCTTAGACTCGACCGGGACAGCTAATCAGCCCCAGCATTTT. Encoded protein: CASSLDSTGTANQPQHF. The entire variable domain, with the rest obtained from reference TRBV7-8 and TRBJ1-5, is as follows: GAGVSQSPRYKVAKRGQDVALRCDPISGHVSLFWYQQALGQGPEFLTYFQNEAQLDKSGLPSDRFFAERPEGSVSTLKIQRTQQEDSAVYLCASSLDSTGTANQPQHFGDGTRLSIL.

The V call is TRBV4-1, the J call TRBJ1-3, with D unresolved. The germline V and J ends were trimmed by 1 base and 3 bases, with 10 bases remaining between them. The V gene's germline CDR1 is MGHRA and CDR2 YSYEKL. This CDR3 region has 15 residues. The CDR3 DNA sequence: TGCGCCAGCAGCCAAGGCAGCACAGTTGGAAACACCATATATTTT. Protein product: CASSQGSTVGNTIYF.

The chain couples TRBV5-4 to TRBJ2-1; D not resolved. The CDR3 is 11 amino acids. Between the trimmed V and J ends, which lost 5 bases and 7 bases, there was a span of 7 bases. CDR1 and CDR2 (germline): SGHNT, YYREEE (reference sequence). The CDR3 region is CASRRENEQFF. CDR3 coding DNA: TGTGCCAGCAGGAGAGAGAATGAGCAGTTCTTC.

The V and J genes are TRBV11-2 and TRBJ1-4, with D possibly matching TRBD1 (5 bases). The CDR3 is made up of 15 amino acids. The V and J ends lost 6 bases and 4 bases respectively, with 15 bases between them. From germline, CDR1 is SGHAT and CDR2 FQNNGV. The CDR3 nucleotides are TGTGCCAGCAGGTCCTCCACAGACAGTAATGAAAAACTGTTTTTT. Protein sequence: CASRSSTDSNEKLFF.

This clonotype was counted only a few times. This chain links TRBV3-1 with TRBJ1-6, with D maybe TRBD1 (6 bases). CDR3 length: 13 residues. Looked up from germline, CDR1 is LGHDT and CDR2 is YNNKEL (reference sequence). V was pared by 6 bases and J by 7 bases, with 10 bases between. CDR3 bases: TGTGCCAGCAGGCAAACAGGGAATTCACCCCTCCACTTT. Its protein product is CASRQTGNSPLHF.

The chain has TRBV5-1 and TRBJ2-7, with 7 bases identical to TRBD1. J was trimmed by 7 bases and V by 4 bases; bases with no gene match: 8. The length of the CDR3 is 13 residues. Germline CDR1 and CDR2: SGHRS and YFSETQ. The CDR3 is CASSPNDRVEQYF. The CDR3 nucleotides are TGCGCCAGCAGCCCAAATGACAGGGTTGAGCAGTACTTC.

In this sample, this clonotype turned up a few times. The rearrangement uses TRBV7-2 and TRBJ1-5; 7 positions match TRBD1. CDR1 is SGHTA, CDR2 FQGNSA, per germline. V was pared by 5 bases and J by 3 bases, with 7 bases of the junction left unmatched. This CDR3 has 15 residues. The CDR3 DNA reads TGTGCCAGCAGCGTAGTCGGGACAGACAATCAGCCCCAGCATTTT. Residues: CASSVVGTDNQPQHF.

This clonotype appeared many times. As DNA, the CDR3 is TGTGCCAGCAGTTACTTAGACGAGCAGTACTTC. Translated, it gives CASSYLDEQYF. The rearrangement joins TRBV6-2 or TRBV6-3 to TRBJ2-7; D not certain. Trimming cost V 1 base and J 5 bases, with 3 bases left between them. The CDR3 loop spans 11 amino acids. Germline assignment: CDR1 MNHEY and CDR2 SVGEGT.

V is TRBV6-5 and J is TRBJ2-3; D not certain. Germline V lookup: CDR1 MNHEY, CDR2 SVGAGI. The CDR3 sequence is 13 residues long. The V gene lost 8 bases and the J gene lost 2 bases, with 11 bases spanning the gap. The CDR3 DNA follows: TGTGCCAGCGGATGGCGACACACAGATACGCAGTATTTT. This codes for CASGWRHTDTQYF.

This clonotype was observed at least ten times. The chain carries TRBV6-2 or TRBV6-3 and TRBJ2-7, with D unresolved. The V gene lost 6 bases and the J gene lost 4 bases, with 7 bases spanning the gap. Germline V gene data show CDR1 as MNHEY and CDR2 as SVGEGT. This CDR3 spans 11 amino acids. The DNA for the CDR3 is TGTGCCAGCAGACGCCAATACGAGCAGTACTTC. Amino acids: CASRRQYEQYF.

The table lists this clonotype with a few counts. This chain uses TRBV12-3 or TRBV12-4 with TRBJ2-7; 12 bases line up with TRBD2. Trimming removed 5 bases from V and 0 bases from J; junction bases left unmatched: 5. This CDR3 has 16 amino acids. CDR3 residues: CASSTLAGGPSYEQYF. The DNA of the CDR3 is TGTGCCAGCAGTACTCTAGCGGGAGGGCCCTCCTACGAGCAGTACTTC.

This clonotype occurred many times. V usage is TRBV5-1 and J usage is TRBJ1-2; D is uncertain. V was trimmed by 0 bases and J by 1 base, leaving 4 bases between them. This CDR3 comprises 13 residues. The V gene's germline CDR1 is SGHRS and CDR2 YFSETQ. Written as DNA, the CDR3 is TGCGCCAGCAGCTTGGCCGGTAACTATGGCTACACCTTC. It encodes CASSLAGNYGYTF.

This clonotype showed up just a few times. The chain recombines TRBV7-9 with TRBJ2-2; D remains unclear. In germline, CDR1 is SEHNR, CDR2 FQNEAQ (reference sequence). The V end lost 3 bases, the J end lost 7 bases, and 6 bases lay between the germline ends. This CDR3 is 12 amino acids long. CDR3 loop: CASSLGHGELFF. Written as DNA, the CDR3 is TGTGCCAGCAGCTTGGGTCACGGGGAGCTGTTTTTT.

This clonotype appeared many times. The J gene is TRBJ1-1, the V gene TRBV6-6; D is uncertain. The CDR3 loop spans 14 amino acids. The germline CDR1 and CDR2 sequences are MNHNY and SVGAGI (reference sequence). The ends were cut back, 7 bases at V and 6 bases at J, with 18 bases in the middle. As DNA, the CDR3 is TGTGCCAGCATCTCGCGAGGGCAGCGGGCTGAAGCTTTCTTT. It specifies CASISRGQRAEAFF.

This clonotype was counted at least ten times. V is TRBV6-1 and J is TRBJ1-1, with a tentative D call TRBD1 (6 bases). Trimming stripped 2 bases from V and 5 bases from J, with 15 bases between. Per germline, CDR1 MNHNS and CDR2 SASEGT. The CDR3 contains 15 residues. The CDR3 nucleotides are TGTGCCAGCAGTGAATACACGTCCAGGGGTACTGAAGCTTTCTTT. Translating it yields CASSEYTSRGTEAFF.

V is TRBV27 and J is TRBJ2-7; D call uncertain. V lost 1 base to trimming and J lost 2 bases, with 9 bases between them. The CDR3 has 14 residues. Germline V gene sequence: CDR1 MNHEY, CDR2 SMNVEV (reference sequence). CDR3 in DNA: TGTGCCAGCAGTTTATACGGTCAGACCTACGAGCAGTACTTC. It codes for CASSLYGQTYEQYF.

This clonotype was observed a few times. The gene calls are TRBV29-1 and TRBJ1-5; 8 nucleotides line up with TRBD1. The germline CDR1 and CDR2 sequences are SQVTM and ANQGSEA. The CDR3 is 13 amino acids. Trimming took 6 bases from V and 2 from J; bases not matched to a gene: 3. In DNA, the CDR3 is TGCAGCGTCGGGACAGGCGGCAATCAGCCCCAGCATTTT. Its translation is CSVGTGGNQPQHF.

This clonotype has only a few counts. The chain joins TRBV29-1 to TRBJ2-1; 13 bases align to TRBD2. This CDR3 comprises 15 residues. V shed 6 bases and J 6 bases; nucleotides not matched to a gene: 8. The germline V gene encodes CDR1 SQVTM and CDR2 ANQGSEA. The CDR3 is CSVGTGTSGTNEQFF. The CDR3 DNA follows: TGCAGCGTCGGAACCGGGACTAGCGGGACCAATGAGCAGTTCTTC.

In this sample, this clonotype turned up a few times. The rearrangement links TRBV4-3 to TRBJ1-5; no definite D call. The CDR3 has 15 residues. V was shortened by 0 bases and J by 5 bases, with 11 bases between the two germline ends. Germline CDR1 and CDR2: LGHNA and YSLEER. CDR3 sequence reads: CASSQDLTPYQPQHF. The CDR3 DNA is TGCGCCAGCAGCCAAGATTTGACGCCCTATCAGCCCCAGCATTTT.

Comment on this clonotype: This may come from a read error, since a much larger clone is one base off. This rearrangement joins TRBV29-1 to TRBJ2-3; D might be TRBD2 (5 bases). V was shortened by 5 bases and J by 2 bases, with 14 bases between the two germline ends. The CDR3 spans 14 residues. Germline values: CDR1 SQVTM, CDR2 ANQGSEA. CDR3 sequence: CSVWSGSDTDTQYF. The CDR3 coding sequence is TGCAGCGTTTGGAGCGGTTCCGACACAGATACGCAGTATTTT.

Only a few counts were recorded for this clonotype. The rearrangement uses TRBV18 and TRBJ1-2, with unresolved D. Deletions cut 3 bases from V and 7 bases from J, with 9 bases between. This CDR3 is 12 amino acids long. Germline CDR1 is KGHSH and CDR2 is LQKENI. This CDR3 is CASSPYTGGYTF. The DNA for the CDR3 is TGTGCCAGCTCACCGTATACGGGTGGCTACACCTTC.

Ten or more counts support this clonotype. V and J are TRBV14 and TRBJ1-1; D not resolved. This CDR3 contains 13 residues. Germline values: CDR1 SGHDN, CDR2 FVKESK. V was shortened by 4 bases and J by 7 bases, with 13 bases between the two germline ends. The CDR3, as DNA: TGTGCCAGCAGCCTTCTTTCGGGTGTTGAAGCTTTCTTT. Residues: CASSLLSGVEAFF.

There are many counts of this clonotype. The V and J genes are TRBV10-3 and TRBJ2-1, with D possibly matching TRBD1 (5 bases). Per the germline V gene, CDR1 is ENHRY and CDR2 is SYGVKD. Trimming stripped 7 bases from V and 7 bases from J, with 14 bases between. The CDR3 spans 13 residues. The CDR3 reads CAINTKGVNEQFF. CDR3 sequence (DNA): TGTGCCATCAACACCAAAGGGGTGAATGAGCAGTTCTTC.

This clonotype was detected ten times or more. The V gene is TRBV12-3 or TRBV12-4, the J gene TRBJ1-2, with TRBD1 as a possible D gene (5 bases). V lost 5 bases and J lost 2, with 12 bases in between. The CDR3 contains 14 residues. CDR3 in amino acids: CASSKDRLNYGYTF. The CDR3 DNA reads as TGTGCCAGCAGTAAAGACAGACTAAACTATGGCTACACCTTC.

This clonotype was seen a few times. This chain uses TRBV5-8 with TRBJ2-5, with D unresolved. V lost 4 bases and J 0 bases, leaving 10 bases between the germline ends. The length of the CDR3 is 14 residues. Per the germline V gene, CDR1 is SGHTS and CDR2 is YDEGEE. CDR3 nucleotides: TGTGCCAGCAGCGTCAGTCCGTACCAAGAGACCCAGTACTTC. It codes for CASSVSPYQETQYF.

The table lists this clonotype with many counts. This chain links TRBV6-2 or TRBV6-3 with TRBJ2-5; D unclear. Germline V CDR1 and CDR2: MNHEY, SVGEGT. The CDR3 loop spans 11 amino acids. V was clipped by 2 bases and J by 2 bases, with 0 bases between them. The CDR3 DNA follows: TGTGCCAGCAGTTACCAAGAGACCCAGTACTTC. It codes for CASSYQETQYF.

This clonotype has just a few counts. V gene TRBV6-5 combines with J gene TRBJ2-5, with D unresolved. V was clipped by 6 bases and J by 3 bases, with 11 bases between them. There are 13 residues in the CDR3. The germline V gene encodes CDR1 MNHEY and CDR2 SVGAGI. This chain's CDR3 is CASSYTVKETQYF. The DNA for the CDR3 is TGTGCCAGCAGCTACACAGTTAAAGAGACCCAGTACTTC.

This chain connects TRBV7-9 to TRBJ1-1; tentatively, D is TRBD1 (6 bases). This CDR3 has 15 residues. Trimming stripped 5 bases from V and 10 bases from J, with 23 bases between. Germline lookup yields CDR1 SEHNR and CDR2 FQNEAQ (reference sequence). The CDR3: CASSPTTGPLGGAFF. CDR3 DNA sequence: TGTGCCAGCAGCCCTACCACAGGGCCCCTTGGAGGAGCTTTCTTT.

This clonotype was recorded many times. V and J are TRBV29-1 and TRBJ2-3, with D maybe TRBD1 (5 bases). Per the germline V gene, CDR1 is SQVTM and CDR2 is ANQGSEA. Trimming stripped 1 base from V and 6 bases from J, with 11 bases between. The CDR3 is 13 residues long. CDR3 coding DNA: TGCAGCGTTGAAGCAGACTGGGGCGATACGCAGTATTTT. Its protein is CSVEADWGDTQYF.

The chain recombines TRBV10-1 with TRBJ1-1, with no clear D. The germline V and J ends were trimmed by 6 bases and 1 base, with 9 bases remaining between them. Germline assignment: CDR1 WNHNN and CDR2 SYGVQD (reference sequence). This CDR3 is 13 amino acids long. CDR3 nucleotide sequence: TGCGCCAGCAGCCCCGGAACGAACACTGAAGCTTTCTTT. The encoded protein is CASSPGTNTEAFF.